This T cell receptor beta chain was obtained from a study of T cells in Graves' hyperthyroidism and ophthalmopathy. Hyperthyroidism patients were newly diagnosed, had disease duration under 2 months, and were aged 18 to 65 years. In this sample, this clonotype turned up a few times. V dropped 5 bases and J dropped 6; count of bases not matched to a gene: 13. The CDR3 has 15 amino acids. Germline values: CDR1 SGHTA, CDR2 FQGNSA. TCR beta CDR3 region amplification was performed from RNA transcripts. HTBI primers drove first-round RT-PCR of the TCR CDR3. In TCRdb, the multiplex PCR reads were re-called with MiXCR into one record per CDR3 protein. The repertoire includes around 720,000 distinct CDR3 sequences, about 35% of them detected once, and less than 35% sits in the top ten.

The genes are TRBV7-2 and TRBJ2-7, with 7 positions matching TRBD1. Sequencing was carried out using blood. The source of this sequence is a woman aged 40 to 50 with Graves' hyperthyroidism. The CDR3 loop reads CASSKRATGPLEQYF. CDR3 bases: TGTGCCAGCAGCAAACGAGCGACAGGGCCACTCGAGCAGTACTTC.